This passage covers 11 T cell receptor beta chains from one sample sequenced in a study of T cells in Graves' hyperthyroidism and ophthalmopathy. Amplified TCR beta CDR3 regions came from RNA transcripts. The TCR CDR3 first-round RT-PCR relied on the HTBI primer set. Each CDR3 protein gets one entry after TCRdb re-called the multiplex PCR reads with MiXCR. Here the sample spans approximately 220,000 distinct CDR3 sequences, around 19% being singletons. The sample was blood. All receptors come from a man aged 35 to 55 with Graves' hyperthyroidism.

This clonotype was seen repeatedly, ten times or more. CDR3 sequence reads: CASSFLSSGGRADTQYF. The CDR3 region has the DNA TGTGCCAGCAGCTTCTTGTCTAGCGGGGGTCGGGCAGATACGCAGTATTTT. This chain uses TRBV7-2 with TRBJ2-3; 10 positions agree with TRBD2. This CDR3 region has 17 residues. Trimming at V came to 3 bases and at J to 4 bases, leaving 10 bases not matched to a gene. The V gene's germline CDR1 is SGHTA and CDR2 FQGNSA.

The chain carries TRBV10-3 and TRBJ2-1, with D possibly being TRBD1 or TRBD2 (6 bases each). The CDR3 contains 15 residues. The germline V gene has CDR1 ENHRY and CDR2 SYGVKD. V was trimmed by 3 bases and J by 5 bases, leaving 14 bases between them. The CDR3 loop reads CAISEGGRGNNEQFF. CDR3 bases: TGTGCCATCAGTGAAGGGGGGCGGGGTAACAATGAGCAGTTCTTC.

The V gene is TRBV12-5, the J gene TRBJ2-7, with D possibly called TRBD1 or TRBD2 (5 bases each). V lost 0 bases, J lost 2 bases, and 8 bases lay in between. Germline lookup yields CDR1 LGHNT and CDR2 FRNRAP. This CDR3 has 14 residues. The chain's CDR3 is CASGLVLGAYEQYF. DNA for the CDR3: TGTGCTAGTGGTTTGGTACTGGGGGCCTACGAGCAGTACTTC.

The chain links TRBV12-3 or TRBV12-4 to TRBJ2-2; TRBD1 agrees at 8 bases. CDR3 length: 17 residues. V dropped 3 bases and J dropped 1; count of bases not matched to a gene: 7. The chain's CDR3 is CASSFSTGTGNTGELFF. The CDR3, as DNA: TGTGCCAGCAGTTTCTCTACCGGGACAGGGAACACCGGGGAGCTGTTTTTT.

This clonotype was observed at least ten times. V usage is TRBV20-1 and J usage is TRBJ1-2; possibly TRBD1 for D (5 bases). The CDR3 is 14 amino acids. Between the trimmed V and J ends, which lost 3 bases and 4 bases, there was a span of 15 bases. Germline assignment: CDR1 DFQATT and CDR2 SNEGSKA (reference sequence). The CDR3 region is CSASPNGALYGYTF. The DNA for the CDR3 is TGCAGTGCTAGCCCCAACGGGGCACTCTATGGCTACACCTTC.

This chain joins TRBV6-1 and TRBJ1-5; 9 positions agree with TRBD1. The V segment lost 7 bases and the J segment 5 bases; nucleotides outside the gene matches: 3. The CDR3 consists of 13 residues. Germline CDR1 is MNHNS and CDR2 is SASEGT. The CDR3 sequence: CASKQGADQPQHF. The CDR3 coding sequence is TGTGCCAGCAAACAGGGGGCAGATCAGCCCCAGCATTTT.

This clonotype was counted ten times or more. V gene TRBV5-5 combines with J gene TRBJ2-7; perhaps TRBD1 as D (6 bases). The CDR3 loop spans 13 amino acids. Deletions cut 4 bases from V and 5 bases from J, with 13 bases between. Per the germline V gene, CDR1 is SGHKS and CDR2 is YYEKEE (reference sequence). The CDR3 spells CASSRTATNEQYF. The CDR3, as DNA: TGTGCCAGCAGCCGGACAGCTACTAACGAGCAGTACTTC.

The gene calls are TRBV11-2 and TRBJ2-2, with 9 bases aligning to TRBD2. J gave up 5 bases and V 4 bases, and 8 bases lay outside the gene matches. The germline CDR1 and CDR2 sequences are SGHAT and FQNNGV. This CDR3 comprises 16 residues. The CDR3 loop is CASSSPSGASTGELFF. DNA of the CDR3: TGTGCCAGCAGCTCCCCTAGCGGGGCTTCGACCGGGGAGCTGTTTTTT.

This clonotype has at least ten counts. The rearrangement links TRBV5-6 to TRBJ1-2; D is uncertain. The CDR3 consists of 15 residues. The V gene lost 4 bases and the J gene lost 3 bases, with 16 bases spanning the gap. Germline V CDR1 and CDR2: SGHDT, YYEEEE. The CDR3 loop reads CASSPQASPYYGYTF. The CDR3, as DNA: TGTGCCAGCAGCCCCCAGGCGAGTCCTTACTATGGCTACACCTTC. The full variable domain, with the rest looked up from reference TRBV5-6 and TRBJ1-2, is DAGVTQSPTHLIKTRGQQVTLRCSPKSGHDTVSWYQQALGQGPQFIFQYYEEEERQRGNFPDRFSGHQFPNYSSELNVNALLLGDSALYLCASSPQASPYYGYTFGSGTRLTVV.

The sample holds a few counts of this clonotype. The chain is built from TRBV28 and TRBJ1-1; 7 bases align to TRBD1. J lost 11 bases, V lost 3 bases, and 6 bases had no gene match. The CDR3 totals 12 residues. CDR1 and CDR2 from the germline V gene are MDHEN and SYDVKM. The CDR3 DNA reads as TGTGCCAGCAGTTTTAACAGGGGTGTCGCTTTCTTT. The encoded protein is CASSFNRGVAFF.

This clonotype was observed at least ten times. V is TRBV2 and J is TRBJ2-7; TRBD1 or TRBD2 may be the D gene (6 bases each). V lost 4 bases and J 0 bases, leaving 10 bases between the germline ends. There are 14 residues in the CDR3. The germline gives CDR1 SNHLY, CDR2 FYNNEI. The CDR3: CASSAGGPSYEQYF. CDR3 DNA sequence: TGTGCCAGCAGTGCTGGGGGGCCCTCCTACGAGCAGTACTTC.